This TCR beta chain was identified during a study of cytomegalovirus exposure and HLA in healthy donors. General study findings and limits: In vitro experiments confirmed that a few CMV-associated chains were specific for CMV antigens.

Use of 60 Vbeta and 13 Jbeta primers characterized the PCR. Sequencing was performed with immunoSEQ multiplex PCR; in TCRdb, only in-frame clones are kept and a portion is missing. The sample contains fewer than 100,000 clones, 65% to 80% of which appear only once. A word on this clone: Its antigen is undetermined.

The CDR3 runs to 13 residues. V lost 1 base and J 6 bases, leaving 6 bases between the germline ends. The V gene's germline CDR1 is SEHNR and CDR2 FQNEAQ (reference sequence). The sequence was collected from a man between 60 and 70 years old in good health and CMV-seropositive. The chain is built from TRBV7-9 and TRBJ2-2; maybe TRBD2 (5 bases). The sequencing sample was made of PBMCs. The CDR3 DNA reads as TGTGCCAGCAGCTTAGACGGGGCCGGGGAGCTGTTTTTT. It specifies CASSLDGAGELFF.